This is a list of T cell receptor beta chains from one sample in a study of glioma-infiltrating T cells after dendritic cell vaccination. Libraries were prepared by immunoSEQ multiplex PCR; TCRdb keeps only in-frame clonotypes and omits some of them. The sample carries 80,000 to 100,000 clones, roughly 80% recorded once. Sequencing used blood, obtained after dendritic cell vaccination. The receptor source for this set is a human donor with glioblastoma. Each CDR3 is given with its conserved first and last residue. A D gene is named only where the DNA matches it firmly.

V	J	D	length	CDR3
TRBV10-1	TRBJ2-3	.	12	CASSPGTDTQYF
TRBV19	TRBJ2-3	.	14	CASSTRLVLDTQYF
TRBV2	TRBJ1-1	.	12	CAIPRGYTEAFF
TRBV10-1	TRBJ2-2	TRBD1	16	CASSFGTGANTGELFF
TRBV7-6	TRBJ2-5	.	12	CASSLQLETQYF
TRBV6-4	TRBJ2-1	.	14	CASRFVAGYNEQFF
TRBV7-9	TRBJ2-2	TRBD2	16	CASSLLAGLNTGELFF
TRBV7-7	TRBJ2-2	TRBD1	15	CASSRTGFFNGELFF
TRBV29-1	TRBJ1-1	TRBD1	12	CSARQGNTEAFF
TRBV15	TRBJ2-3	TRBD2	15	CATSDSGRAIDTQYF
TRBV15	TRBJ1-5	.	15	CATSRDPGGEQPQHF
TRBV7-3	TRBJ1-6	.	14	CASSLRGERSTLHF
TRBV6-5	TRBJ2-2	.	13	CASSYKNTGELFF
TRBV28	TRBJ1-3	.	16	CASTLPGVSSGNTIYF
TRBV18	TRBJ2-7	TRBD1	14	CASSPPDRGIEQYF
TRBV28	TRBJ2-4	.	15	CASKGGRELRNIQYF
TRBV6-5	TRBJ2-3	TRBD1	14	CASSDSTGGYTQYF
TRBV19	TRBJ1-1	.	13	CASRQGMNTEAFF
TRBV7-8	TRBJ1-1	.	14	CASSSTPETTQAFF
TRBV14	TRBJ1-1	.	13	CASSQGSGREAFF
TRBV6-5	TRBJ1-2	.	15	CASTIPEWGDGGYTF
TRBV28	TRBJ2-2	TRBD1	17	CASSLWFTGVDTGELFF
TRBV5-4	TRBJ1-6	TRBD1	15	CASSLSGGRNSPLHF